This entry concerns a single TCR beta chain. The antigen remains undetermined. The germline V and J ends were trimmed by 6 bases and 6 bases, with 23 bases remaining between them. The CDR3 contains 16 residues. Together with a sample-barcoded 5' primer, a J-beta primer mix was included in a second PCR lasting roughly 6 to 12 cycles. Every sample gave at least 2.5 million paired-end reads containing CDR3. TCRdb itself ran the 5' RACE reads through MiXCR, one entry per CDR3 protein. The sample has 1.5 million to 2 million distinct CDR3 sequences, roughly two fifths seen once. The record originates from a study of blood T cells in healthy people across ages. The overall study: Template switching captured about one barcoded beta molecule per two T cells.

Findings of the study overall: More naive CD4+ cells and higher diversity were found in long-lived than in aged donors.

The sequencing input was blood. The origin of this receptor is a human donor in good health. This rearrangement joins TRBV12-3 or TRBV12-4 to TRBJ1-2; a weak D match, TRBD1 (6 bases). The CDR3 region is CASRAIQGQLTHGYTF. CDR3 DNA sequence: TGTGCCAGCAGGGCTATACAGGGCCAGCTTACCCATGGCTACACCTTC.